The 2 T cell receptor beta chains listed next were all sequenced from one sample in a study of identifying expanded T cells in peripheral blood. The assay was immunoSEQ multiplex PCR, and TCRdb's table has in-frame clones only and misses some. The sample has under 95,000 clones; 89% are singletons. What was sequenced was blood. The origin of the receptors is a person aged 18-70 years in good health.

The V call is TRBV6-1, the J call TRBJ2-7; 7 bases map to TRBD2. V lost 4 bases to trimming and J lost 3 bases; unmatched junction nucleotides: 9. The CDR3 is made up of 15 amino acids. Germline CDR1 and CDR2: MNHNS and SASEGT. The CDR3: CASSGGMAGVYEQYF. The CDR3 DNA is TGTGCCAGCAGTGGGGGTATGGCGGGGGTCTACGAGCAGTACTTC.

V and J are TRBV14 and TRBJ2-7; D remains ambiguous. Germline CDR1 and CDR2: SGHDN and FVKESK. V lost 3 bases to trimming and J lost 4 bases, with 10 bases between them. This CDR3 comprises 13 residues. The CDR3 spells CASSHDPNYEQYF. CDR3 sequence (DNA): TGTGCCAGCAGCCATGACCCTAATTACGAGCAGTACTTC.